Below, 28 T cell receptor beta chains from the same sample are listed, as sequenced in a study of patients and donors after allogeneic stem cell transplantation. Using its own MiXCR run on the RT-PCR reads, TCRdb lists one record per CDR3 protein. The sample lists some 200,000 distinct CDR3 sequences, around 41% occurring once. The sequenced sample consisted of blood, either unsorted or a sorted T cell fraction (not recorded which). Source of these receptors: a human donor who was either an allogeneic HSCT recipient or a stem cell or donor lymphocyte infusion donor (not recorded which). It is not recorded whose cells these are; they may come from a transplant donor.

This clonotype has just a few counts. The CDR3, as DNA: TGTGCCAGCAGTTATTCTGGGGGATGGATGAACACTGAAGCTTTCTTT. Translating it yields CASSYSGGWMNTEAFF. The chain uses TRBV7-9 and TRBJ1-1, with a possible D match to TRBD1 (5 bases). V lost 6 bases, J lost 0 bases, and 17 bases lay in between. CDR3 length: 16 amino acids. Germline assignment: CDR1 SEHNR and CDR2 FQNEAQ (reference sequence).

V and J are TRBV7-6 and TRBJ1-1; D not certain. The CDR3 is made up of 13 amino acids. V was pared by 5 bases and J by 1 base, with 8 bases between. Germline V CDR1 and CDR2: SGHVS, FNYEAQ. CDR3 residues: CASSPNSNTEAFF. CDR3 DNA: TGTGCCAGCAGCCCTAATTCGAACACTGAAGCTTTCTTT.

This chain uses TRBV25-1 with TRBJ1-1, with D possibly matching TRBD1 (5 bases). Per the germline V gene, CDR1 is MGHDK and CDR2 is SYGVNS. Trimming removed 6 bases at V and 0 bases at J, with 14 bases between. The CDR3 has 15 amino acids. The CDR3 bases are TGTGCCAGCAGGACGCCGGGGCTGCTGAACACTGAAGCTTTCTTT. This sequence encodes CASRTPGLLNTEAFF. The whole variable domain, remainder taken from reference TRBV25-1 and TRBJ1-1, is EADIYQTPRYLVIGTGKKITLECSQTMGHDKMYWYQQDPGMELHLIHYSYGVNSTEKGDLSSESTVSRIRTEHFPLTLESARPSHTSQYLCASRTPGLLNTEAFFGQGTRLTVV.

This clonotype was seen more than once but under ten times. The V and J genes are TRBV20-1 and TRBJ1-4; tentative D call: TRBD1 (5 bases). CDR3 length equals 15 residues. The V gene lost 6 bases and the J gene lost 4 bases, with 18 bases spanning the gap. Germline V gene sequence: CDR1 DFQATT, CDR2 SNEGSKA (reference sequence). The CDR3 nucleotides are TGCAGTGCCGTAAACCGGGACTGGGTTAATGAAAAACTGTTTTTT. Translating gives CSAVNRDWVNEKLFF.

The chain links TRBV5-1 to TRBJ2-2, with a weak D call TRBD1 (5 bases). CDR1 and CDR2 from the germline V gene are SGHRS and YFSETQ. V was shortened by 4 bases and J by 7 bases, with 8 bases between the two germline ends. The CDR3 consists of 12 residues. CDR3 nucleotide sequence: TGCGCCAGCAGCCACACAGGCGGGGAGCTGTTTTTT. Translating gives CASSHTGGELFF. The full variable domain, completed using reference TRBV5-1 and TRBJ2-2, is KAGVTQTPRYLIKTRGQQVTLSCSPISGHRSVSWYQQTPGQGLQFLFEYFSETQRNKGNFPGRFSGRQFSNSRSEMNVSTLELGDSALYLCASSHTGGELFFGEGSRLTVL.

The V call is TRBV18, the J call TRBJ2-3; no clear D gene. There are 16 residues in the CDR3. Germline-derived CDR1 and CDR2 are KGHSH and LQKENI. Trimming cost V 2 bases and J 4 bases, with 16 bases left between them. The CDR3 reads CASSPRASHRADTQYF. CDR3 DNA: TGTGCCAGCTCACCAAGAGCGTCCCATAGGGCAGATACGCAGTATTTT.

The chain combines TRBV29-1 with TRBJ1-2; D perhaps matches TRBD1 (5 bases). CDR3 length: 16 amino acids. The V end lost 0 bases, the J end lost 3 bases, and 17 bases lay between the germline ends. Germline loops: CDR1 SQVTM, CDR2 ANQGSEA. The DNA of the CDR3 is TGCAGCGTTGAAGATCTTACGGGGCTCCGTCACTATGGCTACACCTTC. Translated: CSVEDLTGLRHYGYTF.

This rearrangement joins TRBV2 to TRBJ2-5; D uncertain. The germline V gene encodes CDR1 SNHLY and CDR2 FYNNEI. The CDR3 is 13 amino acids. Trimming removed 1 base from V and 5 bases from J, with 8 bases in between. The CDR3 is CASSEGDRETQYF. The CDR3 DNA sequence: TGTGCCAGCAGTGAAGGGGATCGGGAGACCCAGTACTTC.

This clonotype has more than one count but fewer than ten. The chain recombines TRBV7-9 with TRBJ1-1, with TRBD1 matching 7 bases. CDR1 is SEHNR and CDR2 is FQNEAQ in the germline V gene (reference sequence). The CDR3 contains 14 residues. V trimming: 5 bases; J trimming: 2 bases; junction bases outside the gene matches: 5. CDR3 protein: CASSHRQGNTEAFF. CDR3 DNA sequence: TGTGCCAGCAGCCATCGACAGGGAAACACTGAAGCTTTCTTT.

This clonotype was counted between two and nine times. The V and J genes are TRBV14 and TRBJ1-4; D uncertain. Germline V gene data show CDR1 as SGHDN and CDR2 as FVKESK. The CDR3 contains 12 residues. V was trimmed by 4 bases and J by 4 bases, leaving 4 bases between them. This chain's CDR3 is CASSLLNEKLFF. The CDR3 coding sequence is TGTGCCAGCAGCCTCCTTAATGAAAAACTGTTTTTT.

The V call is TRBV20-1, the J call TRBJ2-7; TRBD2 aligns across 14 bases. Germline CDR1 reads DFQATT; CDR2 reads SNEGSKA (reference sequence). CDR3 length: 17 amino acids. V lost 4 bases and J lost 1; bases outside the gene matches: 9. CDR3 DNA sequence: TGCAGTGCTATACGTCCCGGGACTAGCGGGAGTTCCTACGAGCAGTACTTC. Translated: CSAIRPGTSGSSYEQYF.

This clonotype was seen more than once but under ten times. The genes are TRBV19 and TRBJ1-1; D ambiguous. Germline V gives CDR1 LNHDA, CDR2 SQIVND (reference sequence). The CDR3 contains 13 residues. V lost 2 bases and J lost 5, with 9 bases in between. The CDR3 reads CASSITSGTEAFF. In DNA, the CDR3 is TGTGCCAGTAGTATAACAAGCGGTACTGAAGCTTTCTTT. The entire variable domain, with the rest obtained from reference TRBV19 and TRBJ1-1, is as follows: DGGITQSPKYLFRKEGQNVTLSCEQNLNHDAMYWYRQDPGQGLRLIYYSQIVNDFQKGDIAEGYSVSREKKESFPLTVTSAQKNPTAFYLCASSITSGTEAFFGQGTRLTVV.

This clonotype was seen a handful of times. The chain combines TRBV29-1 with TRBJ2-3; D is perhaps TRBD1 or TRBD2 (5 bases each). The V gene's germline CDR1 is SQVTM and CDR2 ANQGSEA. V lost 5 bases to trimming and J lost 1 base, with 7 bases between them. The CDR3 is 12 amino acids. The CDR3, as DNA: TGCAGCGTTAGGGACGGCACAGATACGCAGTATTTT. It codes for CSVRDGTDTQYF.

This clonotype was seen a single time. This chain links TRBV7-8 with TRBJ2-3; no definite D call. The length of the CDR3 is 12 residues. Germline loops: CDR1 SGHVS, CDR2 FQNEAQ. V shed 1 base and J shed 4 bases, with 3 bases lying between them. The CDR3, as DNA: TGTGCCAGCAGCTTAGTGGCAGATACGCAGTATTTT. Protein product: CASSLVADTQYF.

This clonotype appeared a few times. The CDR3 DNA reads as TGTGCCAGCAGCCAAGCCTCGGACAGGGAACACCTCGGCTACACCTTC. Protein: CASSQASDREHLGYTF. This chain uses TRBV4-2 with TRBJ1-2; 8 bases are shared with TRBD1. This CDR3 has 16 amino acids. V was pared by 1 base and J by 8 bases, with 12 bases of the junction left unmatched. Germline assignment: CDR1 LGHNA and CDR2 YNFKEQ.

V and J are TRBV30 and TRBJ1-5, with D possibly matching TRBD1 (5 bases). CDR3 length equals 13 residues. Germline V gene sequence: CDR1 GTSNPN, CDR2 SVGIG (reference sequence). The V end lost 1 base, the J end lost 7 bases, and 11 bases lay between the germline ends. CDR3 in amino acids: CAWSAGTQQPQHF. DNA for the CDR3: TGTGCCTGGAGTGCGGGGACCCAACAGCCCCAGCATTTT. The full variable domain, completed using reference TRBV30 and TRBJ1-5, is SQTIHQWPATLVQPVGSPLSLECTVEGTSNPNLYWYRQAAGRGLQLLFYSVGIGQISSEVPQNLSASRPQDRQFILSSKKLLLSDSGFYLCAWSAGTQQPQHFGDGTRLSIL.

On this clonotype itself: The conserved phenylalanine or tryptophan normally closing the CDR3 is absent here, so this likely arose from a read error. The J gene is TRBJ1-5, the V gene TRBV2, with D perhaps TRBD1 (6 bases). Trimming took off 8 bases at V and 2 bases at J, with 13 bases between the two ends. The germline gives CDR1 SNHLY, CDR2 FYNNEI. The CDR3 is 14 residues long. CDR3 DNA: TGTGCCAGCTTCGGGGGCTCTGGCAATCAGCCCCAGCATTTG. Its translation is CASFGGSGNQPQHL.

The rearrangement joins TRBV5-1 to TRBJ2-5; 7 bases map to TRBD2. V shed 0 bases and J 5 bases; nucleotides not matched to a gene: 10. The CDR3 totals 16 residues. The germline V gene encodes CDR1 SGHRS and CDR2 YFSETQ. The CDR3 is CASSLASGPLGETQYF. CDR3 bases: TGCGCCAGCAGCTTGGCTAGCGGCCCACTAGGGGAGACCCAGTACTTC.

V usage is TRBV21-1 and J usage is TRBJ1-2. TRBV21-1 has pseudogene status. There are 16 residues in the CDR3. CDR3: CAPARRPAATIYGYTF. CDR3 DNA sequence: TGTGCCCCGGCCAGAAGACCTGCAGCTACTATTTATGGCTACACCTTC.

This chain joins TRBV5-1 and TRBJ2-1, with D perhaps being TRBD1 or TRBD2 (5 bases each). The CDR3 sequence is 15 residues long. Germline V lookup: CDR1 SGHRS, CDR2 YFSETQ. The ends were cut back, 0 bases at V and 8 bases at J, with 15 bases in the middle. In DNA form, the CDR3 reads TGCGCCAGCAGCTTGGAATGGCACCGAGGGGATGAGCAGTTCTTC. Translating it yields CASSLEWHRGDEQFF.

The V call is TRBV2, the J call TRBJ1-5; 9 bases agree with TRBD1. This CDR3 spans 13 amino acids. Per the germline V gene, CDR1 is SNHLY and CDR2 is FYNNEI. V lost 8 bases and J lost 4; bases outside the gene matches: 3. Here the CDR3 reads CASYRGPNQPQHF. The DNA of the CDR3 is TGTGCCAGCTACAGGGGGCCAAATCAGCCCCAGCATTTT.

The CDR3 DNA is TGTGCCAGCTCGTATTATAGCAATCAGCCCCAGCATTTT. Amino acids: CASSYYSNQPQHF. J is TRBJ1-5 and V is TRBV6-2 or TRBV6-3; D not certain. The CDR3 covers 13 residues. CDR1 is MNHEY, CDR2 SVGEGT, per germline. Trimming removed 8 bases at V and 0 bases at J, with 8 bases between.

The CDR3 spells CSVVKRLLNEQFF. Here the CDR3 DNA reads TGCAGCGTTGTAAAGCGGTTACTCAATGAGCAGTTCTTC. The J gene is TRBJ2-1, the V gene TRBV29-1, with D perhaps TRBD2 (5 bases). V was cut by 4 bases and J by 6 bases, with 13 bases left in between. The CDR3 loop spans 13 amino acids. In germline, CDR1 is SQVTM, CDR2 ANQGSEA.

V usage is TRBV28 and J usage is TRBJ2-4; D unclear. CDR1 is MDHEN and CDR2 is SYDVKM in the germline V gene. The CDR3 sequence is 14 residues long. V shed 4 bases and J shed 1 base, with 8 bases lying between them. CDR3 in DNA: TGTGCCAGCAGTTCTTGGAAGGCCAAAAACATTCAGTACTTC. This translates into CASSSWKAKNIQYF.

This clonotype showed up just a few times. The chain couples TRBV20-1 to TRBJ1-1; 7 bases align to TRBD1. Trimming at V came to 0 bases and at J to 3 bases, leaving 4 bases not matched to a gene. CDR3 size: 14 residues. Germline-derived CDR1 and CDR2 are DFQATT and SNEGSKA (reference sequence). The CDR3 DNA reads TGCAGTGCTAGAGATTATACAGGGGACACTGAAGCTTTCTTT. It encodes CSARDYTGDTEAFF.

The chain recombines TRBV7-9 with TRBJ1-1, with D maybe TRBD1 (6 bases). V was shortened by 1 base and J by 1 base, with 10 bases between the two germline ends. The V gene's germline CDR1 is SEHNR and CDR2 FQNEAQ (reference sequence). This CDR3 is 15 amino acids long. CDR3 loop: CASSLVPTGNTEAFF. The CDR3 DNA follows: TGTGCCAGCAGCTTAGTGCCGACAGGGAACACTGAAGCTTTCTTT.

The CDR3 spells CASSQYGRNTEAFF. The CDR3 coding sequence is TGCGCCAGCAGCCAGTATGGGAGGAACACTGAAGCTTTCTTT. This chain links TRBV4-1 with TRBJ1-1; D gene unclear. The length of the CDR3 is 14 residues. Trimming stripped 3 bases from V and 1 base from J, with 9 bases between. In germline, CDR1 is MGHRA, CDR2 YSYEKL.

This clonotype occurred a few times. This chain connects TRBV5-6 to TRBJ2-1; D is unclear. The CDR3 is 13 amino acids. V shed 1 base and J shed 10 bases, with 12 bases lying between them. Germline V gene sequence: CDR1 SGHDT, CDR2 YYEEEE. The CDR3 sequence: CASSLQVFKEQFF. The CDR3 nucleotides are TGTGCCAGCAGCTTGCAGGTCTTCAAAGAGCAGTTCTTC.